This T cell receptor beta chain was profiled in a study of blood T cell repertoires in COVID-19. In the original processing: The assay estimated nucleated cells by amplifying reference gene primers. TCRdb's table, derived via immunoSEQ multiplex PCR, lists solely in-frame clones and lacks some. V and J calls plus clone size are reproduced from that table; the DNA served to infer D and trimming. The table has approximately 240,000 clones, about 88% seen once. V lost 4 bases, J lost 4 bases, and 3 bases stayed unmatched. The CDR3 consists of 14 residues. The germline V gene encodes CDR1 MNHEY and CDR2 SVGEGT.

The chain carries TRBV6-2 or TRBV6-3 and TRBJ1-2; 10 bases fit TRBD1. The sequence derives from a woman between 40 and 55 years old who had recovered from COVID-19. Specimen: peripheral blood. As DNA, the CDR3 is TGTGCCAGCAGTTTCGGACAGGGGGTCTATGGCTACACCTTC. Its translation: CASSFGQGVYGYTF.